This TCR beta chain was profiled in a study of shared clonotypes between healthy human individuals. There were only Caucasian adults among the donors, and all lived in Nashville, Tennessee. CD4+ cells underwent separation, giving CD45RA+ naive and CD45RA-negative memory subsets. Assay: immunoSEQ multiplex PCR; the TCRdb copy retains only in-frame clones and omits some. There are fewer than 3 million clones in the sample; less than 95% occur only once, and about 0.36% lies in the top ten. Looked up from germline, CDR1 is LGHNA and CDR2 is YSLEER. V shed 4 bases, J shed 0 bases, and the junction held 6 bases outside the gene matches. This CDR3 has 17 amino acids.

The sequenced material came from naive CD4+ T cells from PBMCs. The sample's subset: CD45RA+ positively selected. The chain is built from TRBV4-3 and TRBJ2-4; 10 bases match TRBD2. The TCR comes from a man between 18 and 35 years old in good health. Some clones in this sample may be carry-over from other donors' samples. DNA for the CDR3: TGCGCCAGCAGCCTCACGACTAGCGGGTTAGCCAAAAACATTCAGTACTTC. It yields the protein CASSLTTSGLAKNIQYF.